The source of this T cell receptor (beta chain) is a study of T-cell memory formation after mild COVID-19. Only a few counts were recorded for this clonotype. One entry per CDR3 protein results from TCRdb running MiXCR on the 5' RACE reads. This sample carries a few hundred thousand distinct CDR3 sequences, 20% to 25% of them seen once, and the ten largest clones take about 8.4%. The CDR3 totals 16 residues. Germline CDR1 reads LGHDT; CDR2 reads YNNKEL (reference sequence). V shed 2 bases and J shed 1 base, with 14 bases lying between them. The sequence derives from an adult woman who had mild COVID-19 (a few samples of this study predate the infection). Cell type and time point are not known. The chain employs TRBV3-1 and TRBJ2-5; possible D gene TRBD2, 7 bases. The sequencing sample was made of PBMCs or a T cell subset sorted from them (not recorded which). CDR3 bases: TGTGCCAGCAGCCAACCTTGGGGGGGGCGCCAAGAGACCCAGTACTTC. Its translation: CASSQPWGGRQETQYF.